The 4 T cell receptor beta chains in this list originate from one sample, sequenced in a study of T-cell memory formation after mild COVID-19. TCRdb reprocessed the 5' RACE reads via MiXCR and lists one record per CDR3 protein. The sample contains about 400,000 distinct CDR3 sequences, more than 15% of which appear only once. The sequenced sample was PBMCs or a T cell subset sorted from them (not recorded which). These receptors were collected from a man younger than 35 who had mild COVID-19 (a few samples of this study predate the infection). Cell type and time point are not known.

This clonotype has just a few counts. The chain carries TRBV18 and TRBJ2-5, with TRBD1 identical over 8 bases. V trimming: 6 bases; J trimming: 3 bases; junction bases outside the gene matches: 6. Looked up from germline, CDR1 is KGHSH and CDR2 is LQKENI. This CDR3 has 14 amino acids. The CDR3 DNA reads as TGTGCCAGCTCGGACAGGGCGTTGGAAGAGACCCAGTACTTC. Protein: CASSDRALEETQYF.

This clonotype was counted ten times or more. The chain links TRBV12-3 or TRBV12-4 to TRBJ2-3; no definite D call. The V end was cut by 6 bases, the J end by 4 bases, with 20 bases between. The CDR3 is made up of 16 amino acids. Written as DNA, the CDR3 is TGTGCCAGCAGCCTTCAAAGACCCCCTTGGCCAGATACGCAGTATTTT. It translates to CASSLQRPPWPDTQYF.

This clonotype was detected only a few times. The chain employs TRBV10-3 and TRBJ2-7; D remains unclear. The CDR3 contains 11 residues. The germline CDR1 and CDR2 sequences are ENHRY and SYGVKD. V gave up 6 bases and J gave up 4 bases, with 7 bases separating them. Here the CDR3 reads CAISMGYEQYV. CDR3 DNA sequence: TGTGCCATCAGCATGGGGTACGAGCAGTACGTC.

J is TRBJ1-2 and V is TRBV20-1, with TRBD1 matching over 10 bases. The germline V gene encodes CDR1 DFQATT and CDR2 SNEGSKA (reference sequence). This CDR3 contains 15 residues. The CDR3 sequence is CSIRDRGVVNYGYTF. The CDR3 nucleotides read TGCAGCATCCGGGACAGGGGCGTAGTTAACTATGGCTACACCTTC.